A single sample is the source of the 6 T cell receptor beta chains below, sequenced in a study of identical twins. A single record per CDR3 protein comes from TCRdb applying MiXCR to the 5' RACE reads. In the table there are some 630,000 distinct CDR3 sequences, around 7.5% of which are singletons. The same data also went into a second study, on yellow fever vaccine responses in identical twins.

Specimen: PBMCs. Every receptor here comes from a woman aged 18-30 years in good health.

This clonotype was detected many times. The gene calls are TRBV7-2 and TRBJ2-7; 7 bases match TRBD2. V lost 1 base, J lost 0 bases, and 6 bases stayed unmatched. The V gene's germline CDR1 is SGHTA and CDR2 FQGNSA. The CDR3 extends over 16 amino acids. The CDR3 sequence: CASSLERGSPSYEQYF. The CDR3 nucleotides are TGTGCCAGCAGCTTAGAACGCGGGAGTCCCTCCTACGAGCAGTACTTC.

CDR3 in DNA: TGCGCCAGCAGTGGGGAGGGTGATCAGCCCCAGCATTTT. It yields the protein CASSGEGDQPQHF. The chain joins TRBV10-2 to TRBJ1-5; D is unresolved. The germline V gene has CDR1 WSHSY and CDR2 SAAADI. CDR3 length equals 13 residues. Trimming removed 4 bases at V and 5 bases at J, with 9 bases between.

There are a few counts of this clonotype. The gene calls are TRBV4-1 and TRBJ1-2; D perhaps matches TRBD1 (5 bases). The germline V gene encodes CDR1 MGHRA and CDR2 YSYEKL. V lost 0 bases, J lost 2 bases, and 10 bases lay in between. The CDR3 spans 15 residues. The CDR3 loop is CASSQDGAGNYGYTF. The CDR3 DNA follows: TGCGCCAGCAGCCAAGATGGGGCTGGGAACTATGGCTACACCTTC.

This clonotype occurred many times. The J gene is TRBJ2-3, the V gene TRBV7-8; unclear D gene. Trimming stripped 3 bases from V and 5 bases from J, with 9 bases between. Germline V gene sequence: CDR1 SGHVS, CDR2 FQNEAQ. CDR3 length: 13 amino acids. The CDR3 loop is CASSFSSGDTQYF. The CDR3 nucleotides read TGTGCCAGCAGCTTTTCTTCGGGAGATACGCAGTATTTT.

CDR3 region: CASSSVAGDAPNEQFF. The CDR3 coding sequence is TGTGCCAGCAGCTCAGTAGCGGGAGACGCCCCCAATGAGCAGTTCTTC. The chain couples TRBV7-6 to TRBJ2-1; 9 bases fit TRBD2. Trimming took 4 bases from V and 6 from J; bases not matched to a gene: 10. Germline loops: CDR1 SGHVS, CDR2 FNYEAQ. CDR3 length: 16 amino acids.

As to this clonotype: Likely a read error: the CDR3 ends without its conserved phenylalanine or tryptophan. This CDR3 is CASMAGHHEKLFS. The CDR3 DNA follows: TGTGCCAGCATGGCGGGACATCATGAAAAACTGTTTTCT. The gene calls are TRBV27 and TRBJ1-4, with D tentatively TRBD1 (6 bases). V dropped 7 bases and J dropped 6 bases, with 12 bases sitting between them. CDR1 and CDR2 from the germline V gene are MNHEY and SMNVEV (reference sequence). This CDR3 region has 13 residues.